This T cell receptor beta chain was identified during a study of identical twins. Study-wide results and caveats: Researchers caution that invariant MAIT and iNKT cells could partly confound zero-insertion analyses. Out-of-frame beta chain sequences displayed weaker excess sharing between twins.

This clonotype occurred many times. Its antigen is not identified. Through template switching, a universal primer site was introduced, and the cDNA contained unique molecular identifiers. TCRdb re-analysed the 5' RACE reads in MiXCR, keeping a single row per CDR3 protein. The data show 1.5 million to 2 million distinct CDR3 sequences, roughly a third seen once. Healthy Caucasians alone served as donors. The length of the CDR3 is 14 residues. Unmatched junction bases numbered 6, after V lost 2 bases and J lost 3 bases. CDR1 and CDR2 (germline): SQVTM, ANQGSEA. The chain employs TRBV29-1 and TRBJ1-2; 7 bases are a match to TRBD1. The sequenced sample was cord blood. The source is a newborn girl in good health. The CDR3 DNA is TGCAGCGTTGAAAGGAGGCAGGGGGACTATGGCTACACCTTC. Protein sequence: CSVERRQGDYGYTF.